This T cell receptor beta chain was obtained from a study of blood T cell repertoires in COVID-19. Study-level information: Collection of acute and convalescent COVID-19 samples took place in the United States, Italy and Spain. PBMCs, B-cell-depleted T cells, or T cells provided the cDNA or gDNA that made up the material.

The CDR3 runs 12 residues. Germline loops: CDR1 SGHAT, CDR2 FQNNGV. The V gene end was trimmed by 5 bases and the J gene end by 8 bases; junction bases not matched to a gene: 4. Source study methods: By means of reference gene primer amplification, nucleated cell counts were estimated. Sequenced by immunoSEQ multiplex PCR; TCRdb stores in-frame clones only, minus some. For V, J and clone size, that table is used; D and trimming come from the DNA. The sample has roughly 230,000 clones, around 83% seen once. The clonotype was recovered from a woman between 50 and 59 years old with acute or convalescent COVID-19. The sample consisted of peripheral blood. V and J are TRBV11-2 and TRBJ1-2; 8 positions agree with TRBD1. The CDR3: CASSRTGQGYTF. In DNA, the CDR3 is TGTGCCAGCAGCCGGACAGGGCAAGGCTACACCTTC.